These 11 T cell receptor beta chains were all obtained from the same sample, sequenced in a study of OX40 agonist ivuxolimab in advanced cancers. Measured with immunoSEQ multiplex PCR; TCRdb has only the in-frame clones, and not every one. Counted here are 50,000 to 75,000 clones, around 90% occurring once; the ten biggest clones make up 4.5% to 5.5%. The starting material was CD4+ or CD8+ T cells sorted from blood, obtained in a trial of the OX40 agonist ivuxolimab. The receptors stem from an adult with an advanced solid tumor such as melanoma, head and neck, liver or kidney cancer.

CDR3 DNA sequence: TGCAGTGCAAGGGGGGATACGCAGTATTTT. Its translation: CSARGDTQYF. The V and J genes are TRBV20-1 and TRBJ2-3; D perhaps matches TRBD1 (6 bases). V gave up 6 bases and J gave up 6 bases, with 7 bases separating them. CDR1 and CDR2 (germline): DFQATT, SNEGSKA (reference sequence). The CDR3 totals 10 residues.

This chain joins TRBV30 and TRBJ2-7, with D unresolved. The CDR3 consists of 8 residues. Germline V gene lookup returns CDR1 GTSNPN and CDR2 SVGIG (reference sequence). V shed 8 bases and J shed 7 bases, with 6 bases lying between them. The CDR3 DNA follows: TGTGCCGTGGGGGAGCAGTACTTC. Translated: CAVGEQYF. The full variable domain, its missing parts supplied by reference TRBV30 and TRBJ2-7, is SQTIHQWPATLVQPVGSPLSLECTVEGTSNPNLYWYRQAAGRGLQLLFYSVGIGQISSEVPQNLSASRPQDRQFILSSKKLLLSDSGFYLCAVGEQYFGPGTRLTVT.

This clone was counted a single time. The J gene is TRBJ2-1, the V gene TRBV7-3; no definite D call. The germline V and J ends were trimmed by 5 bases and 6 bases, with 8 bases remaining between them. The CDR3 has 12 amino acids. CDR1 and CDR2 (germline): SGHTA, FQGTGA. The CDR3 DNA follows: TGTGCCAGCAGCCTTAACTCCAATGAGCAGTTCTTC. It codes for CASSLNSNEQFF.

V and J are TRBV6-5 and TRBJ2-3; 11 bases line up with TRBD2. Trimming at V came to 10 bases and at J to 5 bases, leaving 5 bases not matched to a gene. This CDR3 contains 13 residues. From germline, CDR1 is MNHEY and CDR2 SVGAGI. The CDR3 sequence is CATTGLAVDTQYF. The DNA for the CDR3 is TGTGCCACAACGGGACTAGCGGTAGATACGCAGTATTTT.

V usage is TRBV18 and J usage is TRBJ1-2; D ambiguous. This CDR3 comprises 14 residues. Per germline, CDR1 KGHSH and CDR2 LQKENI. Trimming left V 3 bases short and J 1 base short, with 9 bases between. The CDR3 DNA is TGTGCCAGCTCACCGCGGACGGATAACTATGGCTACACCTTC. It is translated as CASSPRTDNYGYTF.

This clone was recorded a few times. The rearrangement links TRBV6-5 to TRBJ1-2; tentatively, D is TRBD1 (5 bases). The CDR3 runs 13 residues. Trimming pared 7 bases from V and 3 bases from J, leaving 12 bases between. The germline V gene has CDR1 MNHEY and CDR2 SVGAGI. CDR3 coding DNA: TGTGCCAGCACCTACGGGGGATACTATGGCTACACCTTC. Protein sequence: CASTYGGYYGYTF.

V and J are TRBV7-9 and TRBJ1-3; D gene unclear. The V and J ends lost 5 bases and 0 bases respectively, with 5 bases between them. The CDR3 loop spans 13 amino acids. Germline CDR1 and CDR2: SEHNR and FQNEAQ (reference sequence). Here the CDR3 reads CASSEYSGNTIYF. The CDR3 bases are TGTGCCAGCAGCGAATACTCTGGAAACACCATATATTTT.

This clone appeared a single time. V usage is TRBV29-1 and J usage is TRBJ2-1; TRBD1 matches at 9 bases. Trimming at V came to 4 bases and at J to 2 bases, leaving 9 bases not matched to a gene. Per the germline V gene, CDR1 is SQVTM and CDR2 is ANQGSEA. The CDR3 is made up of 16 amino acids. The chain's CDR3 is CSVGGQGRPTYNEQFF. The DNA for the CDR3 is TGCAGCGTTGGAGGACAGGGGCGCCCGACCTACAATGAGCAGTTCTTC.

V and J are TRBV5-1 and TRBJ1-1; the D is unclear. Per the germline V gene, CDR1 is SGHRS and CDR2 is YFSETQ. The V and J ends lost 0 bases and 1 base respectively, with 7 bases between them. The CDR3 runs 14 residues. CDR3 bases: TGCGCCAGCAGCTTGGGGAACCAGAACACTGAAGCTTTCTTT. It specifies CASSLGNQNTEAFF.

The chain joins TRBV19 to TRBJ1-2; D ambiguous. CDR1 is LNHDA, CDR2 SQIVND, per germline (reference sequence). The CDR3 contains 14 residues. The V end lost 6 bases, the J end lost 2 bases, and 13 bases lay between the germline ends. CDR3 coding DNA: TGTGCCAGTAGCCCGAACCTACGCAACTATGGCTACACCTTC. Encoded protein: CASSPNLRNYGYTF. The full variable domain, with the rest looked up from reference TRBV19 and TRBJ1-2, is DGGITQSPKYLFRKEGQNVTLSCEQNLNHDAMYWYRQDPGQGLRLIYYSQIVNDFQKGDIAEGYSVSREKKESFPLTVTSAQKNPTAFYLCASSPNLRNYGYTFGSGTRLTVV.

This clone was counted a single time. The V gene is TRBV19, the J gene TRBJ2-3; 7 bases map to TRBD2. Germline V gene data show CDR1 as LNHDA and CDR2 as SQIVND (reference sequence). This CDR3 region has 16 residues. V was clipped by 3 bases and J by 6 bases; unmatched bases: 12. The CDR3 coding sequence is TGTGCCAGTAGTATTTTGTGGGAGGGCCCTCGGGATACGCAGTATTTT. Translated, it gives CASSILWEGPRDTQYF.